A single sample is the source of the 21 T cell receptor beta chains below, sequenced in a study of CD8 T cells in ankylosing spondylitis. Via MiXCR, TCRdb re-called the 5' RACE reads, giving one row per CDR3 protein. The data hold approximately 220,000 distinct CDR3 sequences, with roughly 25% observed a single time. Sequencing was performed on blood, either unsorted or a sorted T cell fraction (not recorded which). The source of these receptors is a male donor with ankylosing spondylitis or in good health (not recorded which).

This clonotype was detected many times. This chain uses TRBV27 with TRBJ2-5, with TRBD2 matching over 12 bases. The CDR3 sequence is 14 residues long. Germline assignment: CDR1 MNHEY and CDR2 SMNVEV (reference sequence). Germline trimming cut 7 bases from V and 5 bases from J; bases unmatched to any gene: 5. CDR3 protein: CASKSSGRGETQYF. CDR3 sequence (DNA): TGTGCCAGCAAGTCTAGCGGGAGGGGTGAGACCCAGTACTTC.

In this sample, this clonotype turned up many times. The chain has TRBV18 and TRBJ2-1; tentatively, D is TRBD2 (6 bases). Per germline, CDR1 KGHSH and CDR2 LQKENI. This CDR3 comprises 14 residues. Trimming stripped 3 bases from V and 3 bases from J, with 9 bases between. The CDR3 is CASSPLAYYNEQFF. As DNA, the CDR3 is TGTGCCAGCTCACCGCTAGCGTACTACAATGAGCAGTTCTTC. The variable domain in full, completed from reference TRBV18 and TRBJ2-1, reads NAGVMQNPRHLVRRRGQEARLRCSPMKGHSHVYWYRQLPEEGLKFMVYLQKENIIDESGMPKERFSAEFPKEGPSILRIQQVVRGDSAAYFCASSPLAYYNEQFFGPGTRLTVL.

This clonotype appeared a few times. The V call is TRBV29-1, the J call TRBJ2-1, with D perhaps matching TRBD1 or TRBD2 (5 bases each). CDR3 length equals 13 residues. The V gene lost 4 bases and the J gene lost 4 bases, with 11 bases spanning the gap. The germline gives CDR1 SQVTM, CDR2 ANQGSEA. This chain's CDR3 is CSVGGTLYNEQFF. The DNA for the CDR3 is TGCAGCGTTGGGGGGACGCTTTACAATGAGCAGTTCTTC.

This clonotype was detected many times. The chain links TRBV6-2 or TRBV6-3 to TRBJ1-1; 10 bases agree with TRBD1. Germline CDR1 reads MNHEY; CDR2 reads SVGEGT. The ends lost 2 bases at V and 0 bases at J; junction bases unmatched: 3. The CDR3 is 16 amino acids. In DNA, the CDR3 is TGTGCCAGCAGTTACGGGGGGACAGGGGTGAACACTGAAGCTTTCTTT. It translates to CASSYGGTGVNTEAFF.

V is TRBV10-3 and J is TRBJ1-5; D might be TRBD1 (6 bases). CDR1 is ENHRY and CDR2 is SYGVKD in the germline V gene. The CDR3 contains 13 residues. Trimming shortened V by 8 bases and J by 6 bases, and 14 bases separated the two germline ends. CDR3 DNA sequence: TGTGCCATCCAAGACAGGCCGGGTCAGCCCCAGCATTTT. This codes for CAIQDRPGQPQHF.

The CDR3: CASSLPTLGPYEQYF. In nucleotides, the CDR3 is TGCGCCAGCAGCTTGCCAACTTTAGGACCATACGAGCAGTACTTC. The genes are TRBV5-1 and TRBJ2-7, with no clear D. From germline, CDR1 is SGHRS and CDR2 YFSETQ. The CDR3 has 15 residues. Trimming took 1 base from V and 4 from J, leaving 15 bases between them.

V is TRBV7-2 and J is TRBJ2-5; unclear D gene. Germline assignment: CDR1 SGHTA and CDR2 FQGNSA. The V end was cut by 1 base, the J end by 5 bases, with 5 bases between. This CDR3 spans 12 amino acids. CDR3 in DNA: TGTGCCAGCAGCTTAGTGAGCGAGACCCAGTACTTC. The encoded protein is CASSLVSETQYF.

This clonotype was recorded at least ten times. The chain is built from TRBV20-1 and TRBJ1-1, with 9 bases aligning to TRBD1. This CDR3 spans 17 amino acids. Germline V gene lookup returns CDR1 DFQATT and CDR2 SNEGSKA (reference sequence). The V gene end was trimmed by 0 bases and the J gene end by 1 base; junction bases not matched to a gene: 9. This CDR3 is CSARDSTRTGANTEAFF. DNA for the CDR3: TGCAGTGCTAGAGATAGTACTCGGACAGGGGCGAACACTGAAGCTTTCTTT.

The table lists this clonotype with many counts. The chain couples TRBV20-1 to TRBJ1-2, with 10 bases identical to TRBD1. Germline V CDR1 and CDR2: DFQATT, SNEGSKA (reference sequence). CDR3 length: 16 residues. The V segment lost 0 bases and the J segment 2 bases; nucleotides outside the gene matches: 6. The CDR3 nucleotides read TGCAGTGCTAGAGAGACAGGGGGCGATTTCAACTATGGCTACACCTTC. It is translated as CSARETGGDFNYGYTF.

This clonotype showed up many times. The J gene is TRBJ1-1, the V gene TRBV20-1; the D is unclear. V lost 3 bases and J 2 bases, leaving 7 bases between the germline ends. CDR1 and CDR2 (germline): DFQATT, SNEGSKA (reference sequence). The CDR3 is made up of 12 amino acids. CDR3 in amino acids: CSASPGNTEAFF. The DNA for the CDR3 is TGCAGTGCTAGTCCGGGTAACACTGAAGCTTTCTTT.

V usage is TRBV5-1 and J usage is TRBJ1-2, with D unresolved. Deletions cut 1 base from V and 1 base from J, with 8 bases between. Looked up from germline, CDR1 is SGHRS and CDR2 is YFSETQ. The CDR3 runs 14 residues. The CDR3 region has the DNA TGCGCCAGCAGCTTGAGCGTTGGTAACTATGGCTACACCTTC. Its translation: CASSLSVGNYGYTF.

Many counts were recorded for this clonotype. The CDR3 here is CASSQAPGQGATNEKLFF. The CDR3 region has the DNA TGCGCCAGCAGCCAAGCCCCGGGACAGGGTGCAACTAATGAAAAACTGTTTTTT. The chain has TRBV4-3 and TRBJ1-4; 9 positions match TRBD1. CDR1 is LGHNA, CDR2 YSLEER, per germline. The CDR3 length is 18 residues. The trim removed 1 base at V and 0 bases at J, leaving 6 bases unmatched.

As for this clonotype: Given a much more abundant clone one base away, this may be a read error. DNA for the CDR3: TGCAGCGTGGGGGACAGGGGTTGGAACGAGCAGCACTTC. Translation gives CSVGDRGWNEQHF. The rearrangement joins TRBV29-1 to TRBJ2-7; 10 nucleotides align to TRBD1. The CDR3 spans 13 residues. In germline, CDR1 is SQVTM, CDR2 ANQGSEA.

This clonotype came up many times. The chain couples TRBV7-2 to TRBJ2-5, with unresolved D. Trimming cost V 2 bases and J 1 base, with 5 bases left between them. Germline values: CDR1 SGHTA, CDR2 FQGNSA. The CDR3 sequence is 13 residues long. The CDR3 protein is CASSLRTQETQYF. The CDR3 DNA reads as TGTGCCAGCAGCTTAAGGACCCAAGAGACCCAGTACTTC.

This clonotype has just one count. A much larger clone sits a single nucleotide away, making a read error possible. The chain has TRBV7-3 and TRBJ2-1; D tentatively fits TRBD1 or TRBD2 (5 bases each). V was pared by 4 bases and J by 5 bases, with 9 bases between. CDR1 is SGHTA, CDR2 FQGTGA, per germline. CDR3 size: 13 residues. Here the CDR3 DNA reads TGTGCCAGCAGCTGGGGACGGCACAATGAGCAGTTCTTC. Its protein is CASSWGRHNEQFF.

This clonotype has ten or more counts. V usage is TRBV7-2 and J usage is TRBJ2-4, with TRBD1 as a possible D gene (6 bases). Germline lookup yields CDR1 SGHTA and CDR2 FQGNSA. Trimming removed 1 base from V and 9 bases from J, with 19 bases in between. This CDR3 has 16 amino acids. In nucleotides, the CDR3 is TGTGCCAGCAGCTTAGGGGGGCCCACAGGCGACGGCATTCAGTACTTC. Its translation: CASSLGGPTGDGIQYF.

The chain couples TRBV7-3 to TRBJ2-3; 9 bases are a match to TRBD2. The CDR3 extends over 15 amino acids. Germline-derived CDR1 and CDR2 are SGHTA and FQGTGA. V lost 6 bases and J lost 5; bases outside the gene matches: 9. The CDR3 coding sequence is TGTGCCAGCAGTTGGTACGCGGGAGGGCGAGATACGCAGTATTTT. This translates into CASSWYAGGRDTQYF.

This chain links TRBV5-1 with TRBJ1-1, with 8 bases that match TRBD1. V was clipped by 5 bases and J by 4 bases; unmatched bases: 7. The CDR3 has 14 amino acids. Germline lookup yields CDR1 SGHRS and CDR2 YFSETQ. The CDR3 nucleotides read TGCGCCAGCAGACAAGGACAGGGTACCACTGAAGCTTTCTTT. It encodes CASRQGQGTTEAFF.

This clonotype was counted ten times or more. The rearrangement links TRBV9 to TRBJ1-5, with D maybe TRBD1 (5 bases). CDR1 SGDLS and CDR2 YYNGEE come from the germline V gene. This CDR3 contains 16 residues. The ends were cut back, 4 bases at V and 3 bases at J, with 17 bases in the middle. This chain's CDR3 is CASSQDPDSANQPQHF. The CDR3, as DNA: TGTGCCAGCAGCCAAGACCCTGACAGTGCCAATCAGCCCCAGCATTTT.

The rearrangement links TRBV6-1 to TRBJ1-1; 7 bases are shared with TRBD1. This CDR3 has 14 amino acids. Germline V CDR1 and CDR2: MNHNS, SASEGT. Losses at the gene ends were 10 bases for V and 0 bases for J; bases not matched to a gene: 8. CDR3 amino acids: CATQRQGLNTEAFF. For the CDR3, the DNA is TGTGCCACCCAGAGACAGGGCCTGAACACTGAAGCTTTCTTT.

The chain carries TRBV20-1 and TRBJ2-5, with 13 bases that match TRBD2. The germline CDR1 and CDR2 sequences are DFQATT and SNEGSKA (reference sequence). V dropped 4 bases and J dropped 0; count of bases not matched to a gene: 5. The CDR3 contains 16 residues. The CDR3 region has the DNA TGCAGTGCTATAACTAGCGGGAGGGGTAACCAAGAGACCCAGTACTTC. Encoded protein: CSAITSGRGNQETQYF.